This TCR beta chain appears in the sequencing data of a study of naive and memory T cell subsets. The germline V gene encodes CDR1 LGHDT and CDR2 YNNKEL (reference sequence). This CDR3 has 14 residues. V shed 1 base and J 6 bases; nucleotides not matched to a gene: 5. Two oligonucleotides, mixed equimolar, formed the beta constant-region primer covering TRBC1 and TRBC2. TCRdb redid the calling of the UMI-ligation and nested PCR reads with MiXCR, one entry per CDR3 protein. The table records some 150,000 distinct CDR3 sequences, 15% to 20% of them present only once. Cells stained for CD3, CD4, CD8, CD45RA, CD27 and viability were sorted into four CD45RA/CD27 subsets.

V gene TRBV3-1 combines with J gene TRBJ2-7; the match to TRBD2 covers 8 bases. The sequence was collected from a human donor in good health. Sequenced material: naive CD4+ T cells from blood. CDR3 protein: CASSQGLAGGEQYF. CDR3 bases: TGTGCCAGCAGCCAAGGGCTAGCGGGTGGCGAGCAGTACTTC.